The T cell receptor (beta chain) under discussion was sequenced for a study of T-cell reconstitution after alpha-beta-depleted transplantation in children. General study points: In some patients, recipient T cells and intrathymic progenitors surviving conditioning explained high day-60 diversity. By about two months after transplant, alpha-beta T cells reportedly arose from several hundred graft clones that had expanded. Newly generated T cells supplied most T-cell counts and diversity one year post-transplant.

Researchers prepared the TCRbeta library using unique molecular identifiers, the study reports. From the PCR reads, TCRdb called clonotypes with MiXCR, one entry per CDR3 protein. The table has some 840,000 distinct CDR3 sequences, roughly 15% seen once. Trimming cost V 6 bases and J 6 bases, with 18 bases left between them. This CDR3 is built from 15 residues. Notes on this clonotype: The antigen is undetermined.

The sequence derives from a male patient younger than 18 who had a stem cell transplant for acute lymphoblastic leukemia, so the T cells may come from the graft donor. Source: PBMCs, mostly from graft donor cells, taken 360 days after TCRalphabeta/CD19-depleted stem cell transplant. This rearrangement joins TRBV12-3 or TRBV12-4 to TRBJ1-5, with a possible D match to TRBD1 (6 bases). CDR3 protein: CASRPALGAGQPQHF. CDR3 in DNA: TGTGCCAGCAGGCCTGCTTTGGGGGCGGGTCAGCCCCAGCATTTT.